This T cell receptor beta chain was observed in a study of high-grade serous ovarian cancer treatment subgroups. At the level of the study: Mean per sample: around 14,000 reads, thousands of unique TCR beta rearrangements. Study-wide results and limits: Higher neoantigen levels went with greater TCR clonal relatedness.

Here immunoSEQ multiplex PCR was the method, and the copy in TCRdb shows in-frame clones only, minus some. The sample records 30,000 to 40,000 clones, approximately 80% being singletons. A remark on this clone: Antigen: not known.

Tumor samples were obtained before definitive surgery or chemotherapy. The CDR3 extends over 14 amino acids. The V gene's germline CDR1 is SEHNR and CDR2 FQNEAQ (reference sequence). V was trimmed by 2 bases and J by 0 bases, leaving 8 bases between them. The gene calls are TRBV7-9 and TRBJ2-7, with a tentative D call TRBD1 (5 bases). The sequence was collected from a human donor with high-grade serous ovarian cancer. The specimen sequenced was tumor tissue. The CDR3 DNA reads as TGTGCCAGCAGCTTACAGGGATCCTCCTACGAGCAGTACTTC. Translation gives CASSLQGSSYEQYF.